These 9 T cell receptor beta chains were all obtained from the same sample, sequenced in a study of T-cell reconstitution after alpha-beta-depleted transplantation in children. Unique molecular identifiers were built into the TCRbeta library. TCRdb reprocessed the PCR reads via MiXCR and lists one record per CDR3 protein. The table records about a million distinct CDR3 sequences, roughly 29% of them present only once. The material was PBMCs, mostly from graft donor cells, obtained 360 days after TCRalphabeta/CD19-depleted stem cell transplant. The receptors derive from a boy younger than two who had a stem cell transplant for SCID, so the T cells may come from the graft donor.

This chain connects TRBV28 to TRBJ2-5; 8 nucleotides match TRBD1. The CDR3 length is 15 residues. Trimming cost V 5 bases and J 4 bases; bases outside gene matches: 9. Germline CDR1 is MDHEN and CDR2 is SYDVKM. For the CDR3, the DNA is TGTGCCAGCAGTCCCTCGGACAGGGTGGTAGAGACCCAGTACTTC. The encoded protein is CASSPSDRVVETQYF.

The rearrangement uses TRBV7-9 and TRBJ2-7; possible D gene TRBD1, 6 bases. This CDR3 is built from 15 residues. V lost 5 bases to trimming and J lost 1 base, with 15 bases between them. Germline V gene lookup returns CDR1 SEHNR and CDR2 FQNEAQ (reference sequence). The CDR3 bases are TGTGCCAGCAGCGCCTCAGGGGAGTCATCCTACGAGCAGTACTTC. Protein sequence: CASSASGESSYEQYF. Using reference TRBV7-9 and TRBJ2-7 for the parts outside the CDR3, the full variable domain is DTGVSQNPRHKITKRGQNVTFRCDPISEHNRLYWYRQTLGQGPEFLTYFQNEAQLEKSRLLSDRFSAERPKGSFSTLEIQRTEQGDSAMYLCASSASGESSYEQYFGPGTRLTVT.

V gene TRBV29-1 combines with J gene TRBJ2-7; D possibly uses TRBD1 or TRBD2 (5 bases each). Germline V gene lookup returns CDR1 SQVTM and CDR2 ANQGSEA. This CDR3 region has 14 residues. Trimming cost V 6 bases and J 1 base, with 16 bases left between them. The CDR3 here is CSVAGTWGSYEQYF. DNA of the CDR3: TGCAGCGTCGCCGGGACCTGGGGATCCTACGAGCAGTACTTC.

This clonotype came up many times. Its ends do not fully match the called genes, so a read error is possible. V is TRBV7-2 and J is TRBJ2-7, with 9 bases that match TRBD1. This CDR3 spans 13 amino acids. CDR1 and CDR2 from the germline V gene are SGHTA and FQGNSA. The CDR3 loop is CASSLGQGNEQYF. The CDR3 DNA is TGCGCCAGCAGCCTAGGACAGGGGAACGAGCAGTACTTC.

The chain employs TRBV6-2 or TRBV6-3 and TRBJ1-5; D perhaps matches TRBD1 (5 bases). V dropped 7 bases and J dropped 7 bases, with 14 bases sitting between them. Germline assignment: CDR1 MNHEY and CDR2 SVGEGT. This CDR3 spans 13 amino acids. Here the CDR3 DNA reads TGTGCCAGCAATCAAAGACAGTCCCAGCCCCAGCATTTT. This sequence encodes CASNQRQSQPQHF.

This clonotype appeared a few times. The chain employs TRBV12-3 or TRBV12-4 and TRBJ1-3, with D unresolved. The CDR3 spans 13 residues. V lost 6 bases and J lost 0, with 6 bases in between. CDR3 in DNA: TGTGCCAGCAGGGAGAGCTCTGGAAACACCATATATTTT. Translation gives CASRESSGNTIYF.

This clonotype was seen a few times. The genes are TRBV12-3 or TRBV12-4 and TRBJ2-5; D is ambiguous. Trimming left V 5 bases short and J 1 base short, with 11 bases between. The CDR3 has 14 amino acids. CDR3 region: CASSRAVLQETQYF. CDR3 sequence (DNA): TGTGCCAGCAGTCGGGCGGTACTCCAAGAGACCCAGTACTTC.

The V gene is TRBV20-1, the J gene TRBJ1-4, with unresolved D. Germline V gene sequence: CDR1 DFQATT, CDR2 SNEGSKA (reference sequence). Between the trimmed V and J ends, which lost 3 bases and 4 bases, there was a span of 9 bases. CDR3 length: 13 amino acids. The DNA for the CDR3 is TGCAGTGCTAGTGCTGGAATTAATGAAAAACTGTTTTTT. The encoded protein is CSASAGINEKLFF.

The V call is TRBV4-3, the J call TRBJ1-1, with D maybe TRBD1 (6 bases). CDR3 length: 16 residues. V shed 0 bases and J shed 7 bases, with 18 bases lying between them. The germline V gene encodes CDR1 LGHNA and CDR2 YSLEER. DNA for the CDR3: TGCGCCAGCAGCCAAGAAGGGAACAGGGTTGGGCGTGAAGCTTTCTTT. Translation gives CASSQEGNRVGREAFF.